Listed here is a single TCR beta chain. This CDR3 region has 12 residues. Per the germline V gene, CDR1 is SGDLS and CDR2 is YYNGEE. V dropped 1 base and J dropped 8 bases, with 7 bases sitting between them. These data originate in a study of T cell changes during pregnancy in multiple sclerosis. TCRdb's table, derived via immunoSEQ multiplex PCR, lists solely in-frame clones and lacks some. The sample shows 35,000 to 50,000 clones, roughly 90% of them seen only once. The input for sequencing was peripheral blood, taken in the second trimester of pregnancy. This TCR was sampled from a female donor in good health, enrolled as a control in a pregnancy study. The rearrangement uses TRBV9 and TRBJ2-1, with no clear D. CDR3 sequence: CASSVSGDEQFF. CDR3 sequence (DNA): TGTGCCAGCAGCGTATCAGGCGATGAGCAGTTCTTC.